This T cell receptor beta chain emerged from a study of blood T cells in healthy people across ages. Overall study: There was about one barcoded beta molecule captured by template switching per two T cells.

Comments on this clonotype: As yet, its antigen is unknown.

Combining a sample-barcoded 5' primer with a J-beta primer mix, a second PCR ran for roughly 7 to 11 cycles. Via MiXCR, TCRdb re-called the 5' RACE reads, giving one row per CDR3 protein. In the table there are nearly 1 million distinct CDR3 sequences, about 51% of which are singletons. Notes on the study in general: Estimated diversity that came from one million T cells was considered an underestimate.

The CDR3 has 16 amino acids. CDR1 SEHNR and CDR2 FQNEAQ come from the germline V gene (reference sequence). The V and J genes are TRBV7-9 and TRBJ2-4, with 7 bases matching TRBD2. The DNA end lines up better with TRBJ2-7; the J call may be wrong. This sequence was found in a woman in her sixties or seventies in good health. Input material: blood. CDR3 residues: CASSPGGFSHLDEQYF. CDR3 DNA: TGTGCCAGCAGCCCCGGGGGGTTTTCGCATCTAGACGAGCAGTACTTC.